This T cell receptor (beta chain) was identified in a study of blood T cells in healthy people across ages. Across the study: Every two T cells gave about one barcoded beta molecule via template switching.

Worth noting for this clonotype: Its cognate antigen is unknown.

Germline CDR1 and CDR2: ENHRY and SYGVKD. The V end lost 0 bases, the J end lost 5 bases, and 10 bases lay between the germline ends. This CDR3 comprises 14 residues. The second PCR ran about 6 to 11 cycles with a sample-barcoded 5' primer and J-beta primers. Every sample gave at least 2.5 million paired-end reads containing CDR3. TCRdb recomputed calls from the 5' RACE reads with MiXCR, one row per CDR3 protein. The sample has approximately 1.5 million distinct CDR3 sequences; 30% to 35% are singletons. Findings and limits, study-wide: TCR beta diversity, measured per million T cells, fell in a roughly linear way with age.

The receptor's source is a woman aged 25 to 39 in good health. Sequencing used blood. This chain joins TRBV10-3 and TRBJ2-5; D not certain. The chain's CDR3 is CAISESIFAETQYF. The CDR3 DNA reads TGTGCCATCAGTGAGTCGATATTTGCGGAGACCCAGTACTTC.